One and the same sample provided the 18 T cell receptor beta chains below, sequenced in a study of T cell repertoires in cytomegalovirus infection. MiXCR, run by TCRdb on the reads, gives a single entry per CDR3 protein. Found here are fewer than 350,000 distinct CDR3 sequences, about 17% of them singletons; the top ten hold 9.5% to 15%. Source material: PBMCs. The receptors here all came from a human donor in good health (CMV status not recorded). Some clones in this sample may be carry-over from other donors' samples.

V usage is TRBV6-2 or TRBV6-3 and J usage is TRBJ1-1; tentative D call: TRBD1 (6 bases). Germline V lookup: CDR1 MNHEY, CDR2 SVGEGT. The germline V and J ends were trimmed by 5 bases and 3 bases, with 10 bases remaining between them. The CDR3 is 13 residues long. The CDR3, as DNA: TGTGCCAGCAGTCGCGCAGGGGACACTGAAGCTTTCTTT. It encodes CASSRAGDTEAFF.

This clonotype has at least ten counts. This chain joins TRBV11-2 and TRBJ1-2; the D is unclear. V was cut by 1 base and J by 4 bases, with 10 bases left in between. The CDR3 has 14 residues. Germline loops: CDR1 SGHAT, CDR2 FQNNGV. CDR3 bases: TGTGCCAGCAGCTTAGCCCGGGCCTCCTATGGCTACACCTTC. Protein: CASSLARASYGYTF.

This rearrangement joins TRBV19 to TRBJ1-5; D remains unclear. This CDR3 has 13 amino acids. Germline V gene data show CDR1 as LNHDA and CDR2 as SQIVND (reference sequence). Trimming pared 10 bases from V and 2 bases from J, leaving 12 bases between. The CDR3 loop is CAIKGFGNQPQHF. The CDR3 DNA is TGTGCCATTAAGGGATTTGGCAATCAGCCCCAGCATTTT.

This clonotype was counted at least ten times. CDR3 coding DNA: TGTGCCAGCAGTTTATTATGGCAGGATAACACCGGGGAGCTGTTTTTT. Amino acid sequence: CASSLLWQDNTGELFF. The rearrangement joins TRBV28 to TRBJ2-2; no firm D call. Trimming took off 1 base at V and 2 bases at J, with 11 bases between the two ends. CDR3 size: 16 residues. Germline V gene sequence: CDR1 MDHEN, CDR2 SYDVKM.

A remark on this clonotype: It may be a read error: a sequence one base away is much more abundant. This rearrangement joins TRBV19 to TRBJ2-6, with 10 bases fitting TRBD1. Looked up from germline, CDR1 is LNHDA and CDR2 is SQIVND (reference sequence). The CDR3 loop spans 18 amino acids. The CDR3 spells CASGMDRGGLSGANVLTF. CDR3 nucleotides: TGTGCCAGTGGTATGGACAGGGGGGGACTATCTGGGGCCAACGTCCTGACTTTC.

The chain couples TRBV6-2 or TRBV6-3 to TRBJ2-1, with D perhaps given as TRBD1 or TRBD2 (5 bases each). CDR3 length equals 14 residues. CDR1 is MNHEY and CDR2 is SVGEGT in the germline V gene. V was shortened by 4 bases and J by 4 bases, with 11 bases between the two germline ends. This chain's CDR3 is CASSSRGRYNEQFF. As DNA, the CDR3 is TGTGCCAGCAGTTCCCGGGGCCGGTACAATGAGCAGTTCTTC.

This clonotype was found many times. The chain carries TRBV7-6 and TRBJ2-5, with D perhaps TRBD1 or TRBD2 (5 bases each). Germline V CDR1 and CDR2: SGHVS, FNYEAQ. V was shortened by 1 base and J by 4 bases, with 16 bases between the two germline ends. The CDR3 covers 16 residues. The CDR3 DNA is TGTGCCAGCAGCTTAGGGGCCAGGGAGTTTGGAGAGACCCAGTACTTC. The encoded protein is CASSLGAREFGETQYF.

This chain links TRBV10-3 with TRBJ1-6; D is perhaps TRBD1 (5 bases). V lost 8 bases and J lost 7, with 12 bases in between. CDR1 and CDR2 from the germline V gene are ENHRY and SYGVKD. The CDR3 length is 13 residues. CDR3 nucleotide sequence: TGTGCCATCGGGCAGGGATACAATTCACCCCTCCACTTT. Its protein product is CAIGQGYNSPLHF.

This clonotype was observed at least ten times. V gene TRBV7-2 combines with J gene TRBJ1-3, with D maybe TRBD1 (5 bases). V was cut by 2 bases and J by 0 bases, with 11 bases left in between. The germline CDR1 and CDR2 sequences are SGHTA and FQGNSA. CDR3 length equals 16 residues. The CDR3 here is CASSLHEGSSGNTIYF. In DNA form, the CDR3 reads TGTGCCAGCAGCTTACACGAGGGGAGCTCTGGAAACACCATATATTTT. The whole variable domain, remainder taken from reference TRBV7-2 and TRBJ1-3, is GAGVSQSPSNKVTEKGKDVELRCDPISGHTALYWYRQSLGQGLEFLIYFQGNSAPDKSGLPSDRFSAERTGGSVSTLTIQRTQQEDSAVYLCASSLHEGSSGNTIYFGEGSWLTVV.

This clonotype was seen many times. V gene TRBV7-2 combines with J gene TRBJ1-2; TRBD1 matches 7 bases. Germline lookup yields CDR1 SGHTA and CDR2 FQGNSA. J gave up 8 bases and V 0 bases, and 9 bases lay outside the gene matches. This CDR3 spans 15 amino acids. CDR3 residues: CASSLASDRVYGYTF. The CDR3 DNA follows: TGTGCCAGCAGCTTAGCGTCAGACAGGGTCTACGGCTACACCTTC.

This clonotype was seen many times. The J gene is TRBJ1-2, the V gene TRBV5-6; 9 bases fit TRBD1. The length of the CDR3 is 19 residues. Germline CDR1 reads SGHDT; CDR2 reads YYEEEE. V was pared by 2 bases and J by 5 bases, with 19 bases of the junction left unmatched. CDR3 nucleotide sequence: TGTGCCAGCAGCTTAAATATCGCCGGGACAGGGACCCCCAGTTATGGCTACACCTTC. This sequence encodes CASSLNIAGTGTPSYGYTF.

This clonotype was detected only a few times. The gene calls are TRBV2 and TRBJ2-1; 9 bases are a match to TRBD2. CDR3 length: 12 amino acids. Looked up from germline, CDR1 is SNHLY and CDR2 is FYNNEI. V shed 10 bases and J 6 bases; nucleotides not matched to a gene: 4. The CDR3 bases are TGTGCCACCGGGCGGGGGGGCAATGAGCAGTTCTTC. This translates into CATGRGGNEQFF. Based on the CDR3 plus reference TRBV2 and TRBJ2-1, the full variable domain is EPEVTQTPSHQVTQMGQEVILRCVPISNHLYFYWYRQILGQKVEFLVSFYNNEISEKSEIFDDQFSVERPDGSNFTLKIRSTKLEDSAMYFCATGRGGNEQFFGPGTRLTVL.

The sample holds many counts of this clonotype. The rearrangement joins TRBV6-5 to TRBJ1-5, with TRBD1 matching 7 bases. The CDR3 is 19 amino acids. Losses at the gene ends were 2 bases for V and 3 bases for J; bases not matched to a gene: 16. Germline CDR1 is MNHEY and CDR2 is SVGAGI. DNA for the CDR3: TGTGCCAGCAGTTACAGCCCCGGGACAGATACTCTTGTCAATCAGCCCCAGCATTTT. This translates into CASSYSPGTDTLVNQPQHF.

This sequence joins TRBV5-4 and TRBJ1-2; 8 nucleotides match TRBD1. Unmatched junction bases numbered 9, after V lost 4 bases and J lost 4 bases. CDR3 size: 15 residues. Germline-derived CDR1 and CDR2 are SGHNT and YYREEE (reference sequence). CDR3 in amino acids: CASSGPDRGIYGYTF. The CDR3 bases are TGTGCCAGCAGCGGCCCTGACAGGGGCATCTATGGCTACACCTTC.

This clonotype was counted at least ten times. The rearrangement uses TRBV7-2 and TRBJ1-6, with D unresolved. Trimming cost V 5 bases and J 6 bases, with 14 bases left between them. Per the germline V gene, CDR1 is SGHTA and CDR2 is FQGNSA. This CDR3 contains 15 residues. CDR3 coding DNA: TGTGCCAGCAGCCAGCAAAAGTCTTTTAATTCACCCCTCCACTTT. Protein product: CASSQQKSFNSPLHF.

This clonotype has a count of ten or more. The chain carries TRBV15 and TRBJ1-6; D may be TRBD1 (6 bases). Germline lookup yields CDR1 LNHNV and CDR2 YYDKDF (reference sequence). The V gene lost 0 bases and the J gene lost 3 bases, with 15 bases spanning the gap. The CDR3 covers 18 residues. The CDR3 DNA reads as TGTGCCACCAGCAGAGATGGAACAGGGAAGGGCTATAATTCACCCCTCCACTTT. Translation gives CATSRDGTGKGYNSPLHF. The variable domain in full, completed from reference TRBV15 and TRBJ1-6, reads DAMVIQNPRYQVTQFGKPVTLSCSQTLNHNVMYWYQQKSSQAPKLLFHYYDKDFNNEADTPDNFQSRRPNTSFCFLDIRSPGLGDTAMYLCATSRDGTGKGYNSPLHFGNGTRLTVT.

This chain uses TRBV4-2 with TRBJ1-2, with D possibly being TRBD1 (5 bases). The CDR3 runs to 17 residues. Germline CDR1 reads LGHNA; CDR2 reads YNFKEQ. Trimming shortened V by 0 bases and J by 3 bases, and 17 bases separated the two germline ends. The CDR3 DNA sequence: TGTGCCAGCAGCCAAGATCGGGGTACAGGCAGAGACTATGGCTACACCTTC. This sequence encodes CASSQDRGTGRDYGYTF.

This clonotype showed up just a few times. This chain links TRBV29-1 with TRBJ1-2, with D maybe TRBD1 (5 bases). Trimming took 6 bases from V and 7 from J, leaving 18 bases between them. Germline assignment: CDR1 SQVTM and CDR2 ANQGSEA. The CDR3 consists of 13 residues. The CDR3 here is CSVDTGTYSGYTF. In DNA form, the CDR3 reads TGCAGCGTGGATACCGGGACTTACTCTGGCTACACCTTC.